Listed here is a single TCR beta chain. Its antigen has not been determined. Base qualities are not provided; no much larger clone lies one nucleotide away. This entry comes from a study of response to subunit inactivated influenza vaccine (dated by TCRdb to 2016 to 2019). Turning to the overall study: Deep quantitative profiling of the T cell receptor repertoire was used in the study to follow responses to a trivalent subunit inactivated influenza vaccine.

General findings and caveats noted by the study authors: The authors suggested that each seasonal influenza vaccination may recruit only a limited number of new T cells.

In the germline V gene, CDR1 corresponds to SGHTA and CDR2 to FQGNSA. Relative to germline, V is missing 3 bases and J is missing 2 bases, with 4 bases of the junction outside any gene match. Taken from cysteine to phenylalanine, the CDR3 has 16 residues. Left in the record is the CDR3 DNA by itself, 48 bases read in frame from the first base. Library preparation was by RT-PCR. The sequencer listed for this sample is Illumina HiSeq 2500. TCRdb itself trimmed the public reads at Q25 with fastp, ran MiXCR and retained productive beta chains. Rows with a matching CDR3 protein are joined into one entry that keeps the most common DNA and genes. In all, the sample holds 530,000 or so distinct CDR3 sequences, and over 9.5% of those were seen once. The ten largest clones represent roughly 10% of the sample.

Sequences were derived from PBMCs from blood, sampled on the day of vaccination. Recombination joined TRBV7-2 with TRBJ2-2; 9 central nucleotides agree with TRBD1. The clonotype comes from a man in his fifties or sixties who received an inactivated influenza vaccine. Donor details come from another sample of the same person, matched by shared clones. CDR3 loop: CASSFGTGFNTGELFF. The nucleotides read TGTGCCAGCAGCTTCGGGACAGGGTTCAACACCGGGGAGCTGTTTTTT.